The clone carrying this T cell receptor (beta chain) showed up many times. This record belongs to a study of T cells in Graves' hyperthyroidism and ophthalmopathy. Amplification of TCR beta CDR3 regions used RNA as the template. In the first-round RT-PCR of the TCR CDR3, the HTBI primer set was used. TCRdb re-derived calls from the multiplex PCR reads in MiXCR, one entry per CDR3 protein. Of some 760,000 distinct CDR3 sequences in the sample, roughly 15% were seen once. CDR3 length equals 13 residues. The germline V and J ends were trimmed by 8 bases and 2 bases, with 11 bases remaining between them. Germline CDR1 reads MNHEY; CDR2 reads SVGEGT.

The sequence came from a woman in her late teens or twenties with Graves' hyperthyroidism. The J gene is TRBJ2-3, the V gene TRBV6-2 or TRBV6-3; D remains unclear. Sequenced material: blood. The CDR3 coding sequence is TGTGCCAGCTCCTGGACGGACACAGATACGCAGTATTTT. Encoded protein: CASSWTDTDTQYF.